The next 4 T cell receptor beta chains were all read from a single sample in a study of cytomegalovirus exposure and HLA in healthy donors. Researchers ran the PCR with 60 Vbeta and 13 Jbeta primers. Clones were read by immunoSEQ multiplex PCR, and TCRdb kept only the in-frame ones, dropping some. This table has 150,000 to 200,000 clones, 80% appearing once. Sequenced: PBMCs. The receptors come from a man aged 35 to 55 in good health and CMV-seropositive.

This clone was observed a handful of times. CDR3 nucleotides: TGCGCCAGCAGCCAAGAGGGCGGGGGTCATTCCTACAATGAGCAGTTCTTC. It translates to CASSQEGGGHSYNEQFF. The genes are TRBV4-1 and TRBJ2-1; 7 bases map to TRBD2. Germline V CDR1 and CDR2: MGHRA, YSYEKL. The CDR3 consists of 17 residues. The trim removed 0 bases at V and 1 base at J, leaving 6 bases unmatched.

J is TRBJ2-7 and V is TRBV29-1, with TRBD2 matching over 8 bases. The CDR3 is made up of 12 amino acids. Trimming removed 3 bases from V and 7 bases from J; junction bases left unmatched: 5. The germline V gene has CDR1 SQVTM and CDR2 ANQGSEA. The CDR3 region is CSVERGAGEQYF. The CDR3 region has the DNA TGCAGCGTTGAGCGGGGGGCCGGGGAGCAGTACTTC.

The V and J genes are TRBV6-6 and TRBJ1-1; D is unresolved. Germline V gene sequence: CDR1 MNHNY, CDR2 SVGAGI (reference sequence). V was pared by 6 bases and J by 7 bases, with 12 bases between. This CDR3 is built from 12 residues. CDR3 sequence: CASRGVAGEAFF. The CDR3, as DNA: TGTGCCAGCAGAGGTGTTGCGGGTGAAGCTTTCTTT.

The V gene is TRBV10-3, the J gene TRBJ1-1; D is unclear. Looked up from germline, CDR1 is ENHRY and CDR2 is SYGVKD. The CDR3 runs to 13 residues. The V gene lost 10 bases and the J gene lost 4 bases, with 16 bases spanning the gap. The CDR3 coding sequence is TGTGCCAGCCAGGTCGGGGTGACCACTGAAGCTTTCTTT. Its translation is CASQVGVTTEAFF.